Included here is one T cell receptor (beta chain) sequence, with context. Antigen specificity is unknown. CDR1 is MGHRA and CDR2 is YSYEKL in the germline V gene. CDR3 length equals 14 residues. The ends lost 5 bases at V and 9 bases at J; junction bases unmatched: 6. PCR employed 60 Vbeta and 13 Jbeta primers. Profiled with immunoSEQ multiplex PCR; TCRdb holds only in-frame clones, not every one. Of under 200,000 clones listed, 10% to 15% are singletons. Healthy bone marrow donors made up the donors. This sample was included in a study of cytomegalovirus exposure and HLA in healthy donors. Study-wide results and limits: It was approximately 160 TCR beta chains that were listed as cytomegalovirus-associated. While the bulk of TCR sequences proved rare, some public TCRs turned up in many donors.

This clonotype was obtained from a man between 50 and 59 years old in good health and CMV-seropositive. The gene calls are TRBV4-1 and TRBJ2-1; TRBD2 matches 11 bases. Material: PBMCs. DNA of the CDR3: TGCGCCAGCAGCAATAGCGGGGGGGCCAGTGAGCAGTTCTTC. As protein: CASSNSGGASEQFF.